A single sample is the source of the 21 T cell receptor beta chains below, sequenced in a study of regulatory T cells in long-lasting Graves disease. In building TCR beta libraries, iRepertoire HTBI primers were used together with Arm-PCR of CDR3 regions. TCRdb recomputed calls from the multiplex PCR reads with MiXCR, one row per CDR3 protein. Of roughly 360,000 distinct CDR3 sequences listed, approximately 23% were seen once; the top ten hold under 35%. The time point was: persistent/refractory GD, antithyroid drugs over 5 years with positive TRAb. After RNA was extracted from PBMCs, the TCR library was made from it. The starting material was peripheral blood mononuclear cells (PBMCs), obtained when the disease was refractory, from a patient treated with antithyroid drugs. These receptors were collected from a woman between 40 and 50 years old with Graves disease.

This clonotype was detected only a few times. The chain employs TRBV19 and TRBJ2-7, with unresolved D. The CDR3 runs 13 residues. Looked up from germline, CDR1 is LNHDA and CDR2 is SQIVND (reference sequence). The V gene lost 0 bases and the J gene lost 3 bases, with 6 bases spanning the gap. The chain's CDR3 is CASSIDGNYEQYF. The CDR3 region has the DNA TGTGCCAGTAGTATAGATGGCAACTACGAGCAGTACTTC.

In its sample, this clonotype was seen a few times. In DNA form, the CDR3 reads TGCGCCAGCAGTGACGGTTATAGCTCCTACAATGAGCAGTTCTTC. Translation: CASSDGYSSYNEQFF. V and J are TRBV10-2 and TRBJ2-1, with no clear D. This CDR3 is 15 amino acids long. Per the germline V gene, CDR1 is WSHSY and CDR2 is SAAADI. V gave up 3 bases and J gave up 0 bases, with 9 bases separating them.

This clonotype appeared many times. V usage is TRBV28 and J usage is TRBJ1-1; D remains ambiguous. The CDR3 consists of 11 residues. The V gene's germline CDR1 is MDHEN and CDR2 SYDVKM. Trimming took off 8 bases at V and 1 base at J, with 5 bases between the two ends. In DNA form, the CDR3 reads TGTGCCAGCGTATGGAACACTGAAGCTTTCTTT. Translating it yields CASVWNTEAFF. Together with reference TRBV28 and TRBJ1-1, the CDR3 gives the full variable domain: DVKVTQSSRYLVKRTGEKVFLECVQDMDHENMFWYRQDPGLGLRLIYFSYDVKMKEKGDIPEGYSVSREKKERFSLILESASTNQTSMYLCASVWNTEAFFGQGTRLTVV.

The CDR3 nucleotides read TGCAGTCCCCACGAGGCGGGGACAGGGGTTAGGTTGGGGGGCTACACCTTC. Translation: CSPHEAGTGVRLGGYTF. V gene TRBV20-1 combines with J gene TRBJ1-2; 10 positions agree with TRBD1. Trimming at V came to 8 bases and at J to 8 bases, leaving 23 bases not matched to a gene. CDR3 length equals 17 residues. Per the germline V gene, CDR1 is DFQATT and CDR2 is SNEGSKA (reference sequence).

This clonotype was found many times. J is TRBJ2-2 and V is TRBV28, with no clear D. There are 12 residues in the CDR3. The V gene's germline CDR1 is MDHEN and CDR2 SYDVKM. V was shortened by 8 bases and J by 6 bases, with 10 bases between the two germline ends. The CDR3 sequence is CASSDVPGELFF. DNA for the CDR3: TGTGCCAGCTCGGACGTCCCCGGGGAGCTGTTTTTT.

This clonotype was seen repeatedly, ten times or more. The J gene is TRBJ1-2, the V gene TRBV20-1; a weak D match, TRBD1 (6 bases). CDR1 DFQATT and CDR2 SNEGSKA come from the germline V gene (reference sequence). The CDR3 consists of 14 residues. Trimming stripped 0 bases from V and 2 bases from J, with 10 bases between. The CDR3 here is CSARDGGVNYGYTF. Here the CDR3 DNA reads TGCAGTGCTAGAGACGGGGGCGTAAACTATGGCTACACCTTC.

The V gene is TRBV20-1, the J gene TRBJ2-3, with D perhaps TRBD2 (5 bases). Trimming took off 1 base at V and 6 bases at J, with 26 bases between the two ends. There are 18 residues in the CDR3. Germline loops: CDR1 DFQATT, CDR2 SNEGSKA (reference sequence). Written as DNA, the CDR3 is TGCAGTGCTAGAGTGAAGCGTATCGGGCGGGCCAGCTGGGATACGCAGTATTTT. Protein product: CSARVKRIGRASWDTQYF.

This clonotype was observed many times. This sequence joins TRBV12-3 or TRBV12-4 and TRBJ2-7; no definite D call. This CDR3 has 14 amino acids. V was clipped by 1 base and J by 2 bases, with 9 bases between them. The CDR3 spells CASSLVRNPYEQYF. DNA of the CDR3: TGTGCCAGCAGTTTAGTGCGGAACCCCTACGAGCAGTACTTC.

The sample holds many counts of this clonotype. The CDR3 protein is CASSSLPGVYEQYF. The CDR3 DNA is TGTGCCAGCAGCTCCCTCCCGGGGGTCTACGAGCAGTACTTC. V gene TRBV28 combines with J gene TRBJ2-7, with D possibly being TRBD2 (6 bases). The CDR3 totals 14 residues. The V end lost 6 bases, the J end lost 3 bases, and 15 bases lay between the germline ends. CDR1 and CDR2 (germline): MDHEN, SYDVKM.

This chain joins TRBV6-1 and TRBJ1-3, with 9 bases identical to TRBD1. The length of the CDR3 is 15 residues. J gave up 3 bases and V 6 bases, and 6 bases lay outside the gene matches. Germline loops: CDR1 MNHNS, CDR2 SASEGT. DNA for the CDR3: TGTGCCAGCAGCCGGGGACAGGGTTTTGGAAACACCATATATTTT. Encoded protein: CASSRGQGFGNTIYF.

This clonotype was seen a few times. V is TRBV6-1 and J is TRBJ2-6, with TRBD2 matching over 7 bases. This CDR3 has 17 residues. Germline V gene sequence: CDR1 MNHNS, CDR2 SASEGT. Germline trimming cut 10 bases from V and 2 bases from J; bases unmatched to any gene: 14. CDR3 DNA sequence: TGTGCCACCGGCGGGAGTAGGATCCTGGCTGGGGCCAACGTCCTGACTTTC. Its translation: CATGGSRILAGANVLTF.

This clonotype was detected many times. V and J are TRBV20-1 and TRBJ2-5; D ambiguous. The germline CDR1 and CDR2 sequences are DFQATT and SNEGSKA (reference sequence). V lost 1 base and J lost 4, with 1 base in between. The CDR3 sequence is 10 residues long. The CDR3 region is CSARGETQYF. The CDR3 DNA follows: TGCAGTGCTAGAGGAGAGACCCAGTACTTC.

In regard to this clonotype: The junction does not match germline at one end; this may be a read error. The chain links TRBV30 to TRBJ1-2, with D unclear. The CDR3 extends over 14 amino acids. Germline V gene lookup returns CDR1 GTSNPN and CDR2 SVGIG (reference sequence). CDR3: CAWIGQVGRYGYTF. CDR3 DNA: TGCGCCTGGATCGGGCAGGTTGGTCGATATGGCTACACCTTC.

Ten or more counts support this clonotype. The chain links TRBV28 to TRBJ2-7; either TRBD1 or TRBD2 may fit D (6 bases each). The germline V and J ends were trimmed by 6 bases and 3 bases, with 12 bases remaining between them. The CDR3 has 13 amino acids. Germline V gene data show CDR1 as MDHEN and CDR2 as SYDVKM. The CDR3: CASRPRGLYEQYF. The CDR3 DNA reads as TGTGCCAGCAGACCCAGGGGACTCTACGAGCAGTACTTC.

This clonotype has ten or more counts. The gene calls are TRBV12-3 or TRBV12-4 and TRBJ2-5, with 14 bases aligning to TRBD2. The CDR3 has 18 amino acids. The junction had 7 bases not matched to a gene; V was cut back by 2 bases and J by 2 bases. The CDR3 DNA sequence: TGTGCCAGCAGTTTAATCCGACTAGCGGGAGGGGAACAAGAGACCCAGTACTTC. Protein sequence: CASSLIRLAGGEQETQYF.

V is TRBV7-9 and J is TRBJ2-7; D remains ambiguous. Germline CDR1 SEHNR, CDR2 FQNEAQ (reference sequence). With 2 bases removed from V and 5 bases from J, the gap between germline ends came to 13 bases. CDR3 length equals 14 residues. Here the CDR3 reads CASSLKVEVDEQYF. DNA of the CDR3: TGTGCCAGCAGCTTAAAAGTCGAGGTGGACGAGCAGTACTTC.

As to this clonotype: This may be a read error: a much more frequent sequence differs by one nucleotide. The chain combines TRBV6-2 or TRBV6-3 with TRBJ1-5; D possibly corresponds to TRBD1 (5 bases). Germline CDR1 is MNHEY and CDR2 is SVGEGT. V lost 8 bases and J lost 2, with 16 bases in between. The CDR3 contains 15 residues. The CDR3 sequence is CASCVRGIGNQPQHF. CDR3 DNA sequence: TGTGCCAGCTGCGTAAGGGGAATTGGCAATCAGCCCCAGCATTTT.

In this sample, this clonotype turned up many times. The rearrangement uses TRBV7-8 and TRBJ1-5; D uncertain. Between the trimmed V and J ends, which lost 4 bases and 3 bases, there was a span of 7 bases. The CDR3 consists of 13 residues. CDR1 and CDR2 (germline): SGHVS, FQNEAQ. CDR3 nucleotide sequence: TGTGCCAGCAGCTCACGGTTCAATCAGCCCCAGCATTTT. This gives the protein CASSSRFNQPQHF. Full variable domain (rest looked up from reference TRBV7-8 and TRBJ1-5): GAGVSQSPRYKVAKRGQDVALRCDPISGHVSLFWYQQALGQGPEFLTYFQNEAQLDKSGLPSDRFFAERPEGSVSTLKIQRTQQEDSAVYLCASSSRFNQPQHFGDGTRLSIL.

The gene calls are TRBV6-4 and TRBJ1-6; 10 positions agree with TRBD1. Germline V CDR1 and CDR2: MRHNA, SNTAGT. This CDR3 has 15 residues. Trimming cost V 7 bases and J 8 bases; bases outside gene matches: 8. DNA of the CDR3: TGTGCCAGCATTATACCGGGACAGGGGTATTCACCCCTCCACTTT. It encodes CASIIPGQGYSPLHF.

This clonotype was picked up many times. The J gene is TRBJ2-5, the V gene TRBV10-3; 7 bases fit TRBD1. This CDR3 is built from 18 residues. V was clipped by 6 bases and J by 1 base; unmatched bases: 17. CDR1 and CDR2 from the germline V gene are ENHRY and SYGVKD. CDR3 sequence reads: CAIRPGGIPGPVQETQYF. Here the CDR3 DNA reads TGTGCCATCAGACCAGGGGGAATCCCCGGACCAGTCCAAGAGACCCAGTACTTC.

In this sample, this clonotype turned up a few times. A single base separates this from a much larger clone, so it may be a read error. The chain joins TRBV28 to TRBJ1-6; D gene uncertain. Germline V gene data show CDR1 as MDHEN and CDR2 as SYDVKM. This CDR3 comprises 15 residues. The CDR3 region has the DNA TGTGCCAGCAGTAAGCGGGTTGCTTATAATTCACCCCCCCACTTT. This codes for CASSKRVAYNSPPHF.